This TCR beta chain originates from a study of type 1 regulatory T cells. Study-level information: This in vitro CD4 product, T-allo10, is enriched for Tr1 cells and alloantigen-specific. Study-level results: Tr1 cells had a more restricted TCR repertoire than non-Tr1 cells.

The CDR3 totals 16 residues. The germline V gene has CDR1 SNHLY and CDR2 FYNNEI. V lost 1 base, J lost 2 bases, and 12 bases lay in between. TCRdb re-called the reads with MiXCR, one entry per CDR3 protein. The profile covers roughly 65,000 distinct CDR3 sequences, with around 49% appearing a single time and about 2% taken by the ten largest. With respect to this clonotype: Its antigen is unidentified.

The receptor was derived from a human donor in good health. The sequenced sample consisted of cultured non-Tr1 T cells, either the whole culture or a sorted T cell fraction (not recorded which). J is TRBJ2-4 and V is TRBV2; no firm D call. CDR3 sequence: CASSEGASSSKNIQYF. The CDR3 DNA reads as TGTGCCAGCAGTGAAGGGGCCAGTAGTTCCAAAAACATTCAGTACTTC.